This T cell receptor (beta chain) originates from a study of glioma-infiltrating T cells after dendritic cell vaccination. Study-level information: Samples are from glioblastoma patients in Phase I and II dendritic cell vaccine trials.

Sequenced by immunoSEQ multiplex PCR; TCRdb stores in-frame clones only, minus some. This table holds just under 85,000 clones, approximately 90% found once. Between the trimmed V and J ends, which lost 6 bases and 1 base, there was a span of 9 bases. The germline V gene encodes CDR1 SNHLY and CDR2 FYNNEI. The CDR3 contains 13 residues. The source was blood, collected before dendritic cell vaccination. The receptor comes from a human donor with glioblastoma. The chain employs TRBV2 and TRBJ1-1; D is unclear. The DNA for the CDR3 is TGTGCCAGCAGCTTACAGCCGAACACTGAAGCTTTCTTT. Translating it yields CASSLQPNTEAFF.